Listed here are 19 T cell receptor beta chains from one sample, sequenced in a study of OX40 agonist ivuxolimab in advanced cancers. Sequencing was performed with immunoSEQ multiplex PCR; in TCRdb, only in-frame clones are kept and a portion is missing. The table shows over 25,000 clones, with about 74% occurring only once. The source was CD4+ or CD8+ T cells sorted from blood, collected in a trial of the OX40 agonist ivuxolimab. The receptors were gathered from an adult with an advanced solid tumor such as melanoma, head and neck, liver or kidney cancer.

V is TRBV6-6 and J is TRBJ2-7; possibly TRBD1 for D (6 bases). The CDR3 runs 13 residues. The V end lost 8 bases, the J end lost 10 bases, and 21 bases lay between the germline ends. The germline CDR1 and CDR2 sequences are MNHNY and SVGAGI (reference sequence). The DNA of the CDR3 is TGTGCCAGCCGCCTCCGGGACAAAGGTACACAGTACTTC. Translation: CASRLRDKGTQYF.

This clone was seen more than once but under ten times. This chain joins TRBV28 and TRBJ2-5, with 9 bases matching TRBD1. V shed 6 bases, J shed 4 bases, and the junction held 12 bases outside the gene matches. The CDR3 is 16 residues long. CDR1 and CDR2 (germline): MDHEN, SYDVKM. CDR3 sequence (DNA): TGTGCCAGCAGCCGCGATCACACAGGGGGCGGAGAGACCCAGTACTTC. It is translated as CASSRDHTGGGETQYF.

The chain combines TRBV11-3 with TRBJ2-2; a weak D match, TRBD1 (5 bases). This CDR3 region has 13 residues. Trimming shortened V by 3 bases and J by 8 bases, and 10 bases separated the two germline ends. From germline, CDR1 is SGHNT and CDR2 YENEEA. DNA for the CDR3: TGTGCCAGCAGCTTGGGGCCGCAGGGGGAGCTGTTTTTT. This gives the protein CASSLGPQGELFF.

This chain links TRBV20-1 with TRBJ2-3; D gene unclear. CDR3 length: 11 residues. V lost 2 bases to trimming and J lost 6 bases, with 6 bases between them. CDR1 and CDR2 from the germline V gene are DFQATT and SNEGSKA (reference sequence). The CDR3 protein is CSARLFDTQYF. DNA of the CDR3: TGCAGTGCTAGACTGTTCGATACGCAGTATTTT.

The rearrangement uses TRBV10-3 and TRBJ1-2, with D unresolved. This CDR3 is 13 amino acids long. V was trimmed by 3 bases and J by 2 bases, leaving 7 bases between them. Germline-derived CDR1 and CDR2 are ENHRY and SYGVKD. DNA of the CDR3: TGTGCCATCAGTGACACGGGGAACTATGGCTACACCTTC. Protein: CAISDTGNYGYTF.

This rearrangement joins TRBV30 to TRBJ2-2; no clear D gene. There are 13 residues in the CDR3. With 0 bases removed from V and 5 bases from J, the gap between germline ends came to 7 bases. The germline CDR1 and CDR2 sequences are GTSNPN and SVGIG (reference sequence). The CDR3 sequence: CAWSVRVTGELFF. The CDR3 DNA reads as TGTGCCTGGAGTGTCCGGGTAACCGGGGAGCTGTTTTTT.

The V gene is TRBV30, the J gene TRBJ2-7; possible D gene TRBD2, 5 bases. The V end lost 1 base, the J end lost 7 bases, and 11 bases lay between the germline ends. There are 12 residues in the CDR3. The V gene's germline CDR1 is GTSNPN and CDR2 SVGIG (reference sequence). CDR3: CAWSGSSWEQYF. CDR3 nucleotide sequence: TGTGCCTGGAGTGGGTCTAGCTGGGAGCAGTACTTC.

This rearrangement joins TRBV12-5 to TRBJ2-3, with D maybe TRBD2 (5 bases). The V and J ends lost 5 bases and 4 bases respectively, with 7 bases between them. The CDR3 length is 12 residues. The germline V gene encodes CDR1 LGHNT and CDR2 FRNRAP. The DNA for the CDR3 is TGTGCTAGTGGTCTGAGGGCAGATACGCAGTATTTT. This gives the protein CASGLRADTQYF.

Written as DNA, the CDR3 is TGTGCCAGCAGCGGAGAGGGGTACGAGCAGTACTTC. Protein product: CASSGEGYEQYF. This rearrangement joins TRBV9 to TRBJ2-7; the D call may be TRBD1 or TRBD2 (5 bases each). From germline, CDR1 is SGDLS and CDR2 YYNGEE. Trimming removed 3 bases at V and 4 bases at J, with 8 bases between. The CDR3 is 12 amino acids. The full variable domain, rest sourced from reference TRBV9 and TRBJ2-7, is DSGVTQTPKHLITATGQRVTLRCSPRSGDLSVYWYQQSLDQGLQFLIQYYNGEERAKGNILERFSAQQFPDLHSELNLSSLELGDSALYFCASSGEGYEQYFGPGTRLTVT.

The chain has TRBV5-1 and TRBJ1-1; TRBD1 is a possible D gene (5 bases). Germline V gene lookup returns CDR1 SGHRS and CDR2 YFSETQ. V dropped 0 bases and J dropped 3 bases, with 15 bases sitting between them. The CDR3 sequence is 16 residues long. CDR3 in amino acids: CASSLATGGSHTEAFF. For the CDR3, the DNA is TGCGCCAGCAGCTTGGCGACGGGGGGGTCACACACTGAAGCTTTCTTT.

V and J are TRBV10-3 and TRBJ1-5; D gene uncertain. The germline V and J ends were trimmed by 4 bases and 2 bases, with 9 bases remaining between them. The CDR3 contains 14 residues. Germline V lookup: CDR1 ENHRY, CDR2 SYGVKD. In DNA form, the CDR3 reads TGTGCCATCAGTGCCGGGGTCCGCAATCAGCCCCAGCATTTT. This gives the protein CAISAGVRNQPQHF.

The chain combines TRBV27 with TRBJ1-4; 10 bases agree with TRBD1. V was pared by 5 bases and J by 8 bases, with 8 bases of the junction left unmatched. Per germline, CDR1 MNHEY and CDR2 SMNVEV (reference sequence). The CDR3 runs 15 residues. The CDR3 DNA sequence: TGTGCCAGCAGTCCAAGACAGGGGGCGCAGGAAAAACTGTTTTTT. This sequence encodes CASSPRQGAQEKLFF. The entire variable domain, with the rest obtained from reference TRBV27 and TRBJ1-4, is as follows: EAQVTQNPRYLITVTGKKLTVTCSQNMNHEYMSWYRQDPGLGLRQIYYSMNVEVTDKGDVPEGYKVSRKEKRNFPLILESPSPNQTSLYFCASSPRQGAQEKLFFGSGTQLSVL.

This clone was picked up one time. This sequence joins TRBV29-1 and TRBJ1-1; D might be TRBD1 (5 bases). The CDR3 is made up of 15 amino acids. V was clipped by 6 bases and J by 1 base, with 18 bases between them. Germline CDR1 and CDR2: SQVTM and ANQGSEA. The CDR3 bases are TGCAGCGTGATCGGGACGACTGGGGGGAACACTGAAGCTTTCTTT. Amino acids: CSVIGTTGGNTEAFF.

This chain joins TRBV7-8 and TRBJ2-7, with 9 bases aligning to TRBD2. CDR1 and CDR2 (germline): SGHVS, FQNEAQ. The V gene end was trimmed by 2 bases and the J gene end by 1 base; junction bases not matched to a gene: 6. This CDR3 has 16 amino acids. CDR3 sequence: CASSLLGSGGSYEQYV. The CDR3 DNA is TGTGCCAGCAGCTTATTAGGTAGCGGGGGATCCTACGAGCAGTACGTC.

The chain combines TRBV7-3 with TRBJ2-5; no reliable D call. Trimming left V 0 bases short and J 6 bases short, with 11 bases between. The V gene's germline CDR1 is SGHTA and CDR2 FQGTGA. The CDR3 totals 14 residues. The DNA of the CDR3 is TGTGCCAGCAGCTTAACTCCCCGTGACAAGACCCAGTACTTC. This sequence encodes CASSLTPRDKTQYF.

The chain joins TRBV6-5 to TRBJ1-1; a weak D match, TRBD1 (6 bases). Trimming stripped 8 bases from V and 3 bases from J, with 16 bases between. The CDR3 has 14 amino acids. Germline lookup yields CDR1 MNHEY and CDR2 SVGAGI. CDR3 in DNA: TGTGCCAGCGCCGGGGGGGGCGGGCACACTGAAGCTTTCTTT. Its translation: CASAGGGGHTEAFF.

This clone was recorded a few times. The CDR3, as DNA: TGCAGCGGGACGGGGAACACTGAAGCTTTCTTT. Translating gives CSGTGNTEAFF. The chain joins TRBV20-1 to TRBJ1-1; weak D call: TRBD1 (5 bases). Germline V lookup: CDR1 DFQATT, CDR2 SNEGSKA (reference sequence). The CDR3 has 11 amino acids.

V and J are TRBV7-6 and TRBJ2-2; TRBD1 or TRBD2 may be the D gene (5 bases each). In germline, CDR1 is SGHVS, CDR2 FNYEAQ. CDR3 length: 17 amino acids. Between the trimmed V and J ends, which lost 1 base and 5 bases, there was a span of 17 bases. The CDR3 here is CASSLEVAGWETGELFF. For the CDR3, the DNA is TGTGCCAGCAGCTTAGAGGTGGCAGGGTGGGAGACCGGGGAGCTGTTTTTT. Supplemented by reference TRBV7-6 and TRBJ2-2, the full variable domain reads GAGVSQSPRYKVTKRGQDVALRCDPISGHVSLYWYRQALGQGPEFLTYFNYEAQQDKSGLPNDRFSAERPEGSISTLTIQRTEQRDSAMYRCASSLEVAGWETGELFFGEGSRLTVL.

The J gene is TRBJ2-5, the V gene TRBV29-1; D gene ambiguous. The DNA end is more similar to TRBJ2-7, so the J call may be wrong. The germline gives CDR1 SQVTM, CDR2 ANQGSEA. CDR3 length: 13 residues. CDR3 residues: CSVETDGSYEQYF. The DNA for the CDR3 is TGCAGCGTCGAAACGGACGGTTCCTACGAGCAGTACTTC.